The clone carrying this T cell receptor (beta chain) was counted once. DNA at about 0.2 ug, roughly 27,000 T cell genomes, went into sorted-subset replicate PCRs. Clones were read by immunoSEQ multiplex PCR, and TCRdb kept only the in-frame ones, dropping some. The profile shows under 850,000 clones, over 60% of them singletons. Adult donors, all healthy and HIV-negative, had no recent acute infections or vaccinations. There were only Caucasian adults among the donors, and all lived in Nashville, Tennessee. These data are taken from a study of shared clonotypes between healthy human individuals. The origin of this receptor is a woman aged 25-40 years in good health. Sequencing input: memory CD4+ T cells sorted from blood. The subset was: CD45RA-negative fraction.

The CDR3 sequence: CASSPAQDGAVREETQYF. CDR3 in DNA: TGCGCCAGCAGCCCCGCGCAGGACGGGGCGGTTAGGGAAGAGACCCAGTACTTC. The chain has TRBV4-1 and TRBJ2-5, with D perhaps given as TRBD1 or TRBD2 (5 bases each). Germline V lookup: CDR1 MGHRA, CDR2 YSYEKL. The CDR3 runs to 18 residues. Trimming pared 4 bases from V and 3 bases from J, leaving 24 bases between.